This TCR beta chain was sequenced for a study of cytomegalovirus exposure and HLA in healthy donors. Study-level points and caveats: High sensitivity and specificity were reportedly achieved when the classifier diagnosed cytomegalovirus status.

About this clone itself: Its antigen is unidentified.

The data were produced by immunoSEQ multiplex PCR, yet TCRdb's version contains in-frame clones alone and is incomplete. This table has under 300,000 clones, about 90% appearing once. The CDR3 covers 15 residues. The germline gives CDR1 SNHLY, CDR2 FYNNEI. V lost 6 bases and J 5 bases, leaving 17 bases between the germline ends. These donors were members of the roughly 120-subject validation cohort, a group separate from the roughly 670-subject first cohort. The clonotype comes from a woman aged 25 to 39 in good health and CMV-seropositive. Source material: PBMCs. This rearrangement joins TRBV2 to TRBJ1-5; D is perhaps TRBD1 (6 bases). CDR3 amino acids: CASRTLAQGDQPQHF. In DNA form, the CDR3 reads TGTGCCAGCAGGACCCTCGCACAGGGAGATCAGCCCCAGCATTTT. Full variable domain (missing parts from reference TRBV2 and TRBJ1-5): EPEVTQTPSHQVTQMGQEVILRCVPISNHLYFYWYRQILGQKVEFLVSFYNNEISEKSEIFDDQFSVERPDGSNFTLKIRSTKLEDSAMYFCASRTLAQGDQPQHFGDGTRLSIL.